This T cell receptor (beta chain) was sequenced during a study of blood T cells in healthy people across ages. Study results and limitations: Percentage of naive T cells showed a strong correlation with TCR beta diversity.

CDR1 is LGHNA, CDR2 YNFKEQ, per germline. CDR3 length: 17 amino acids. In the case of this clonotype: Its antigen remains unknown.

A sample-barcoded 5' primer and a J-beta primer mix were used in a second PCR of roughly 7 to 11 cycles. Each of the cDNA molecules was tagged by a template-switch adaptor with 12 random nucleotides. MiXCR, applied by TCRdb to the 5' RACE reads, yields one record per CDR3 protein. The sample comprises roughly 1.4 million distinct CDR3 sequences, approximately 59% of which are singletons, and roughly 7% rests with the top ten. The clonotype originates from a man aged 18 to 30 in good health. The material sequenced was blood. The rearrangement joins TRBV4-2 to TRBJ2-4, with 11 nucleotides matching TRBD2. The DNA matches TRBJ2-7 better at its end, which makes the J call doubtful. The CDR3 sequence is CASSQIAGGPSISEQYF. In DNA form, the CDR3 reads TGTGCCAGCAGCCAGATAGCGGGAGGGCCCTCGATTTCCGAGCAGTACTTC.